This is a list of T cell receptor beta chains from one sample in a study of T cell responses to AZD1222 COVID-19 vaccine. Profiling relied on immunoSEQ multiplex PCR, and the TCRdb table lists in-frame clones only, not all of them. The repertoire holds about 92,000 clones, roughly nine tenths seen once, with 6.5% to 8.5% in the top ten. The specimen comprised peripheral blood, sampled on day 0 of AZD1222 vaccination. All receptors derive from an adult in good health. CDR3s include the opening cysteine and the closing phenylalanine or tryptophan. D genes are given only for firm matches. Clone size appears in some rows only: once, few, many, or a class for an expanded clone.

D gene,V gene,clone size,J gene,CDR3 DNA,CDR3 protein
-,TRBV23-1,-,TRBJ1-5,TGCGCCAGCAGTCAATCCGACCCGGACAGACACTATAGCAATCAGCCCCAGCATTTT,CASSQSDPDRHYSNQPQHF
TRBD2,TRBV7-9,-,TRBJ2-3,TGTGCCAGCAGCTCGCTCCGGACTAGCGGGATTCGGGGTACGCAGTATTTT,CASSSLRTSGIRGTQYF
TRBD1,TRBV3-1/TRBV3-2,-,TRBJ1-5,TGTGCCAGCAGCTCCGGGACAGGGAGACTTAGGCAGCCCCAGCATTTT,CASSSGTGRLRQPQHF
-,TRBV7-2,-,TRBJ1-1,TGTGCCAGCAGCTTAGAGACTCGGGTCGCTTTCTTT,CASSLETRVAFF
TRBD2,TRBV5-1,once,TRBJ2-1,TGCGCCAGCAGTATCACTAGCGACAGTAATGAGCAGTTCTTC,CASSITSDSNEQFF
TRBD1,TRBV12-5,-,TRBJ1-1,TGTGCTAGTGGTTTGGTACAGGGGGCCGAAGCTTTCTTT,CASGLVQGAEAFF
TRBD1,TRBV15,-,TRBJ2-1,TGTGCCACCAGCAGTGACCGGGACAGGGGACTGCGAGATGAGCAGTTCTTC,CATSSDRDRGLRDEQFF
-,TRBV6-5,-,TRBJ1-4,TGTGCCAGCAGTTACGGAAGGGGGTGGGAAAAACTGTTTTTT,CASSYGRGWEKLFF
TRBD2,TRBV6-2/TRBV6-3,-,TRBJ2-7,TGTGCCAGCAGTTCCCAGCGGGGGGATTACTCCTACGAGCAGTACTTC,CASSSQRGDYSYEQYF
-,TRBV6-5,few,TRBJ1-5,TGTGCCAGCAGTTACGGTGGGCGGCAGCCCCAGCATTTT,CASSYGGRQPQHF
-,TRBV5-1,-,TRBJ1-1,TGCGCCAGCAGCTTTGGGCTTAACACTGAAGCTTTCTTT,CASSFGLNTEAFF
-,TRBV3-1/TRBV3-2,-,TRBJ2-6,TGTGCCAGCAGCCAAGTAGGTCAGGGTGGGGCCAACGTCCTGACTTTC,CASSQVGQGGANVLTF
-,TRBV28,-,TRBJ1-4,TGTGCCAGCAGTTTAACTGAAAAACTGTTTTTT,CASSLTEKLFF
-,TRBV2,-,TRBJ1-1,TGTGCCAGCAGTCTTCGACAGCAAGCTTTCTTT,CASSLRQQAFF
-,TRBV13,-,TRBJ2-7,TGTGCCAGCAGAAAAGGGGGCTACGAGCAGTACTTC,CASRKGGYEQYF
-,TRBV10-3,-,TRBJ2-3,TGTGCCATCAGTGATTACAGTAGCTCCGATACGCAGTATTTT,CAISDYSSSDTQYF
TRBD1,TRBV2,-,TRBJ1-5,TGTGCCAGCAGTTACACAGGGGATTGGCAGCCCCAGCATTTT,CASSYTGDWQPQHF
-,TRBV7-2,-,TRBJ1-2,TGTGCCAGCAGCTTACTTTTGCAGGCTTCCAACTATGGCTACACCTTC,CASSLLLQASNYGYTF
TRBD2,TRBV7-3,-,TRBJ2-1,TGTGCCAGCAGCCCGACTAGCGGGGGTTACAATGAGCAGTTCTTC,CASSPTSGGYNEQFF
-,TRBV11-2,-,TRBJ1-2,TGTGCCAGCAGCTTAGGAATACGCCAGCTCTATGGCTACACCTTC,CASSLGIRQLYGYTF
-,TRBV7-9,-,TRBJ1-1,TGTGCCAGCAGCTCCCCGAGGTGGGGCCGGGGCACTGAAGCTTTCTTT,CASSSPRWGRGTEAFF
TRBD2,TRBV24-1,few,TRBJ2-2,TGTGCCAGCGCAGGGAGGGCCGGGGAGCTGTTTTTT,CASAGRAGELFF
TRBD2,TRBV19,-,TRBJ2-2,TGTGCCAGTAGTATCTCGCCCGCCTCGGGTCTAGCGGCTAACACCGGGGAGCTGTTTTTT,CASSISPASGLAANTGELFF
TRBD2,TRBV27,-,TRBJ2-1,TGTGCCAGCAGCCACGAACCGGGACTAGCCCACAATGAGCAGTTCTTC,CASSHEPGLAHNEQFF
TRBD1,TRBV19,-,TRBJ1-5,TGTGCCAGTAGTATACGGGGGGACAGTGATAGCAATCAGCCCCAGCATTTT,CASSIRGDSDSNQPQHF
-,TRBV30,-,TRBJ1-2,TGTGCCTGGAGTCCATCCGGGGGTTGGCAGGGCTACACCTTC,CAWSPSGGWQGYTF
TRBD1,TRBV6-2/TRBV6-3,-,TRBJ2-5,TGTGCCAGCAGTATCCCGACAGGGGGCGCACGAGAGACCCAGTACTTC,CASSIPTGGARETQYF
-,TRBV7-8,-,TRBJ2-7,TGTGCCAGCAGCTTAGAGAAACGTCGCGGGGCCCCCTACGAGCAGTACTTC,CASSLEKRRGAPYEQYF
-,TRBV7-2,-,TRBJ1-2,TGTGCCAGCAGCTTAGGGGGTTCAGGGAGTTACTATGGCTACACCTTC,CASSLGGSGSYYGYTF
TRBD1,TRBV7-3,-,TRBJ1-6,TGTGCCAGCAGCCTAGGGACAGGGGGCTCGATTCGGGATTCACCCCTCCACTTT,CASSLGTGGSIRDSPLHF
TRBD1,TRBV10-3,-,TRBJ1-1,TGTGCCATCAGTGGTCCCGGACAGGTGAACACTGAAGCTTTCTTT,CAISGPGQVNTEAFF
-,TRBV2,-,TRBJ2-4,TGTGCCAGCAACCACGAAGGGGGTCTAGCCAAAAACATTCAGTACTTC,CASNHEGGLAKNIQYF
-,TRBV3-1/TRBV3-2,few,TRBJ2-2,TGTGCCAGCAGCCAAGGTCCAAACACCGGGGAGCTGTTTTTT,CASSQGPNTGELFF
-,TRBV9,-,TRBJ1-2,TGTGCCAGCAGCGTAGGGGCAAGGAAACAGCTTCAGGATGGCTACACCTTC,CASSVGARKQLQDGYTF
TRBD1,TRBV5-4,-,TRBJ1-6,TGTGCCAGCAGCTCGGGACAGGGGGTGGGTTCACCCCTCCACTTT,CASSSGQGVGSPLHF
-,TRBV6-1,-,TRBJ1-2,TGTGCCAGCAGTGATCTAGCGTCCAGGTCGGGTGGCTACACCTTC,CASSDLASRSGGYTF
-,TRBV12-5,-,TRBJ2-5,TGTGCTAGTTGCGGGACCCAGGTGGACGAGACCCAGTACTTC,CASCGTQVDETQYF
-,TRBV6-5,-,TRBJ2-7,TGTGCCAGCAAAAATCAGGGGTACGAGCAGTACTTC,CASKNQGYEQYF
-,TRBV7-9,-,TRBJ2-5,TGTGCCAGCAGCTCCAGTCAGACCCAGTACTTC,CASSSSQTQYF
TRBD2,TRBV7-3,-,TRBJ2-2,TGTGCCAGCAGCCTAGCGGGAGGCGATACCGGGGAGCTGTTTTTT,CASSLAGGDTGELFF
-,TRBV7-7,-,TRBJ1-3,TGTGCTAGCAGCCCTGGCGGGGGAGGAAACACCATATATTTT,CASSPGGGGNTIYF
-,TRBV7-3,-,TRBJ2-3,TGTGCCAGCAGCCAGGACCCACGCCCTAGCACAGATACGCAGTATTTT,CASSQDPRPSTDTQYF
TRBD1,TRBV6-5,-,TRBJ1-4,TGTGCCAGCAGTTACGACAGGGGTTGGGAAAAACTGTTTTTT,CASSYDRGWEKLFF